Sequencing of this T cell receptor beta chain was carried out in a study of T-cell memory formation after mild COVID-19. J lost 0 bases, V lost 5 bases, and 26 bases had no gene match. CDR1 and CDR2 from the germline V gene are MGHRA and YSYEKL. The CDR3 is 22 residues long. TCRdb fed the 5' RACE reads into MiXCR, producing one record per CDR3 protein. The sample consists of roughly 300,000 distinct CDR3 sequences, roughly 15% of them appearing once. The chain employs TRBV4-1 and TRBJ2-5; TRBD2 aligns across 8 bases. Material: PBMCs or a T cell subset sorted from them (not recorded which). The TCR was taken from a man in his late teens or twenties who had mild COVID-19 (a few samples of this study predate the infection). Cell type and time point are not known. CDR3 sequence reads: CASSALTSPWTGGYQDQETQYF. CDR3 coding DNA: TGCGCCAGCAGCGCACTGACTAGCCCGTGGACGGGGGGGTACCAGGACCAAGAGACCCAGTACTTC.